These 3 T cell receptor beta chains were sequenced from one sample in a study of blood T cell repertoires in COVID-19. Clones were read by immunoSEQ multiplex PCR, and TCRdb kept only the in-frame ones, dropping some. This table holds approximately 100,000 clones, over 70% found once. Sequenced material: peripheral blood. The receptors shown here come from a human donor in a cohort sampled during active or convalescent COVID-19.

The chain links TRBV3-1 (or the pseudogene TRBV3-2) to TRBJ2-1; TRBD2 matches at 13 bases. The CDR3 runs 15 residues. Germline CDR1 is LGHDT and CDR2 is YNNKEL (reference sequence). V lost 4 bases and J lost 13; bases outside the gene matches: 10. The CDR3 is CASSLSRTSGSDQFF. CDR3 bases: TGTGCCAGCAGCCTTTCCCGGACTAGCGGGAGTGATCAGTTCTTC.

In DNA, the CDR3 is TGTGCCAGCTCGCCTCGGACAGGGAATAATGAGCAGTTCTTC. Translated, it gives CASSPRTGNNEQFF. The V call is TRBV18, the J call TRBJ2-1, with 8 bases fitting TRBD1. In germline, CDR1 is KGHSH, CDR2 LQKENI. This CDR3 is 14 amino acids long. The V gene end was trimmed by 6 bases and the J gene end by 7 bases; junction bases not matched to a gene: 8.

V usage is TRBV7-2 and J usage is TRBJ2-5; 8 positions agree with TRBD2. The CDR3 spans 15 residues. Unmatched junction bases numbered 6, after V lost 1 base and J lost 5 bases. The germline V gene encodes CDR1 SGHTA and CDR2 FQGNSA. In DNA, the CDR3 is TGTGCCAGCAGCTTAGTGGCAGGCGGGAGGGAGACCCAGTACTTC. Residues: CASSLVAGGRETQYF.